This T cell receptor beta chain was captured in a study of beta chain features in type 1 diabetes. Expressed TCRB transcripts were sequenced because the isolated RNA had all been reverse transcribed beforehand. Measured with immunoSEQ multiplex PCR; TCRdb has only the in-frame clones, and not every one. The table has about 15,000 clones, less than 45% seen once; the top ten hold approximately 0.5%. Study-wide findings and caveats: Comparison showed that naive, central memory and Treg TCRB repertoires appeared more similar among patients than among healthy donors. Shortening that was moderate but significant affected the TCRB CDR3s of Type 1 diabetes patients in all four CD4+ subsets.

Germline values: CDR1 SGHTA, CDR2 FQGNSA. Between the trimmed V and J ends, which lost 3 bases and 5 bases, there was a span of 19 bases. CDR3 length: 16 amino acids. With regard to this clone: Antigen specificity is unknown.

The origin of this receptor is a woman between 40 and 55 years old in good health. V gene TRBV7-2 combines with J gene TRBJ1-1; perhaps TRBD1 as D (6 bases). Sequences were obtained from stem cell memory CD4+ T cells from blood. CDR3 loop: CASSFRGGGKWTEAFF. CDR3 DNA: TGTGCCAGCAGCTTTAGAGGGGGAGGGAAATGGACTGAAGCTTTCTTT.